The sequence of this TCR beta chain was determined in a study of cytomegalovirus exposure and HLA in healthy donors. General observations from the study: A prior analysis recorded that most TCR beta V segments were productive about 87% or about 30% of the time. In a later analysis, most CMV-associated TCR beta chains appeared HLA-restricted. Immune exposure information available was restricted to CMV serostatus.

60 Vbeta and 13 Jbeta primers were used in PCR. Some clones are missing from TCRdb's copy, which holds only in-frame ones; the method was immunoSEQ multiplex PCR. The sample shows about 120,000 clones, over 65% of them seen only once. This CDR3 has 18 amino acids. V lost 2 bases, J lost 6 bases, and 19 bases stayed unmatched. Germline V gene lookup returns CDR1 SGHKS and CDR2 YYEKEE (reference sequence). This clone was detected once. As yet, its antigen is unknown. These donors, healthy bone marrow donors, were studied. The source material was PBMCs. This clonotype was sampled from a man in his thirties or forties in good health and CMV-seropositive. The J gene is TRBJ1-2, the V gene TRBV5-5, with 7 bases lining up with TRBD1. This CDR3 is CASSFRTGTVPAYNGYTF. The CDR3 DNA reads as TGTGCCAGCAGCTTCAGAACCGGGACAGTCCCTGCGTATAATGGCTACACCTTC.